This T cell receptor (beta chain) was profiled in a study of cytomegalovirus exposure and HLA in healthy donors. Study summary: As an earlier analysis found, around 170 million T cells yielded 100 million to 130 million unique TCR beta sequences. Genotyping of about 400 donors showed that 80% to 85% belonged to the Caucasian-associated ancestry cluster. Study findings and constraints: Most CMV-associated TCR beta chains were later found to appear HLA-restricted.

With respect to this clone: The target antigen is unknown.

Healthy people donating bone marrow made up the donors. Germline V gene sequence: CDR1 ENHRY, CDR2 SYGVKD. The CDR3 runs to 16 residues. J was trimmed by 9 bases and V by 1 base; bases with no gene match: 9. The PCR employed 60 Vbeta primers together with 13 Jbeta primers. Generated by immunoSEQ multiplex PCR, the TCRdb table keeps only in-frame clones and is missing some. The top ten hold 2% to 2.5% of the sample, which has about 120,000 clones, 75% to 90% seen once. The sample was PBMCs. The rearrangement joins TRBV10-3 to TRBJ2-1; 10 bases map to TRBD2. The receptor comes from a man aged 25-45 years in good health and CMV-seronegative. DNA of the CDR3: TGTGCCATCAGTGAGTTCAGCGGGGGGGCACGGGGTGAGCAGTTCTTC. Translation: CAISEFSGGARGEQFF.